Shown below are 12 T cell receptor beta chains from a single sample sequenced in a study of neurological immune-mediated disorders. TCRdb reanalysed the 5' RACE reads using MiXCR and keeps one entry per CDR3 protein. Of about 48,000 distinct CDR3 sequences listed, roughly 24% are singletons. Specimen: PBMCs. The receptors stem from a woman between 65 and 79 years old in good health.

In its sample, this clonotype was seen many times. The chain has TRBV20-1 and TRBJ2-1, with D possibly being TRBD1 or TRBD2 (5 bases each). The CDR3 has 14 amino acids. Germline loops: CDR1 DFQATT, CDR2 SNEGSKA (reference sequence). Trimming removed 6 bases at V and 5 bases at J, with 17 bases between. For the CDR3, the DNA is TGCAGTGCGCTTTCCGGGACCCTGGACAATGAGCAGTTCTTC. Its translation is CSALSGTLDNEQFF.

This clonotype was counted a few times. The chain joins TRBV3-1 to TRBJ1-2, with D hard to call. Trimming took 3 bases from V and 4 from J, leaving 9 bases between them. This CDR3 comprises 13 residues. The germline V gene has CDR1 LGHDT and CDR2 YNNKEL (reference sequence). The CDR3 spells CASSQGLGYGYTF. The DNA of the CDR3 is TGTGCCAGCAGCCAGGGGTTAGGCTATGGCTACACCTTC.

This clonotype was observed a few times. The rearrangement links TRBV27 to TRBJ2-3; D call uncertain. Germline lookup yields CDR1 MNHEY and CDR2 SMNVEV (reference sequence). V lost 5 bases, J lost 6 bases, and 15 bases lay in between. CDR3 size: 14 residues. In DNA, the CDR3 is TGTGCCAGCAGTCAAGAAGGGATTTGGGATACGCAGTATTTT. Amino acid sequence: CASSQEGIWDTQYF.

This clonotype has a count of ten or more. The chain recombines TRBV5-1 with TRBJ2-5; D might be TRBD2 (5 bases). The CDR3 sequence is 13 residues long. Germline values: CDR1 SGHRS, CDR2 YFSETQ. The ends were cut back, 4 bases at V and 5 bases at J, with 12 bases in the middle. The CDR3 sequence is CASSTGSQETQYF. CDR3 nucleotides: TGCGCCAGCAGCACGGGGTCCCAGGAGACCCAGTACTTC.

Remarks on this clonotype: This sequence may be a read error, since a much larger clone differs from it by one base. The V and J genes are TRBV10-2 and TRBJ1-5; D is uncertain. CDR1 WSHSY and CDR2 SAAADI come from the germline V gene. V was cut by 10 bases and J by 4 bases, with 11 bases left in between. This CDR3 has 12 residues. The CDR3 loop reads CANSAPNQPQHF. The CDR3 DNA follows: TGCGCCAACTCCGCACCAAATCAGCCCCAGCATTTT.

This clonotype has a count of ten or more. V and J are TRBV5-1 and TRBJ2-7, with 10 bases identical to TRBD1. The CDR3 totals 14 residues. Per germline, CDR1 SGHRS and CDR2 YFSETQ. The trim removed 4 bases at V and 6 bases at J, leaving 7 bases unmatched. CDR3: CASSLGTGEGEQYF. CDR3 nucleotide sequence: TGCGCCAGCAGCCTCGGGACAGGGGAGGGCGAGCAGTACTTC.

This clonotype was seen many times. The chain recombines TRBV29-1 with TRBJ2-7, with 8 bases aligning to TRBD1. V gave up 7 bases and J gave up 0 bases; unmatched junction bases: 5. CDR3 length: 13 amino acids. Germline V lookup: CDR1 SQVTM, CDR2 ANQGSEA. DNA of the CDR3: TGCAGCGCCTGTGGGACAGGCTCCTACGAGCAGTACTTC. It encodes CSACGTGSYEQYF.

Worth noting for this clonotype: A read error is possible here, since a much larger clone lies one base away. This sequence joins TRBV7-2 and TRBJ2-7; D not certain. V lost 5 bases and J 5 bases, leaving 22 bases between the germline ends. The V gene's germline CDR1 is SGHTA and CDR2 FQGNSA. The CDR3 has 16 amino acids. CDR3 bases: TGTGCCAGCAGCCCCAGTTTTGCAGCCCCCAAGAACGAGCAGTACTTC. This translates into CASSPSFAAPKNEQYF.

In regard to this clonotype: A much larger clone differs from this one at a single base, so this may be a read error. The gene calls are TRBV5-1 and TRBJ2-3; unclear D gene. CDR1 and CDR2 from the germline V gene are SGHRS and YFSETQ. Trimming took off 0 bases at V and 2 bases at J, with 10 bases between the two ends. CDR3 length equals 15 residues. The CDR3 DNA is TGCGCCAGCAGCTTGGACTGGGCCAACACAGATACGCAGTATTTT. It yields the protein CASSLDWANTDTQYF.

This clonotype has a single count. Here the CDR3 DNA reads TGTGCCAGCAGCGTAGGACAGAATACGCCCCAGCATTTT. It translates to CASSVGQNTPQHF. V is TRBV9 and J is TRBJ1-5; the D gene is possibly TRBD1 (5 bases). Per the germline V gene, CDR1 is SGDLS and CDR2 is YYNGEE. Deletions cut 0 bases from V and 9 bases from J, with 10 bases between. The CDR3 length is 13 residues.

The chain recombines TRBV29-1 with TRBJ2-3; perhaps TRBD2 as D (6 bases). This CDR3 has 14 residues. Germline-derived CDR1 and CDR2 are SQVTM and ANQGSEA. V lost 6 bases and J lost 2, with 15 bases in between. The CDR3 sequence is CSVLATPNTDTQYF. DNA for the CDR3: TGCAGCGTACTAGCTACTCCTAACACAGATACGCAGTATTTT.

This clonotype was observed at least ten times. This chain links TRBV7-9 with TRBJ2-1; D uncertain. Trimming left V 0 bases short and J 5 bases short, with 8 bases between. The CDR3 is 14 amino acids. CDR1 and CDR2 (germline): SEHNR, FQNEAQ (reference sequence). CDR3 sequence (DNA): TGTGCCAGCAGCTTAGCAGGGCAGGACAATGAGCAGTTCTTC. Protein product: CASSLAGQDNEQFF.